The clone carrying this T cell receptor (beta chain) has ten or more counts. Antigen unknown. This sample is part of a study of spatial heterogeneity in lung cancer. Germline values: CDR1 KGHDR, CDR2 SFDVKD. The CDR3 is made up of 13 amino acids. Trimming took 4 bases from V and 6 from J, leaving 9 bases between them. Individual TCR cDNA molecules each bore their own unique molecular identifier. TCRdb reprocessed the 5' RACE reads with MiXCR, giving one entry per CDR3 protein. The sample gives about 80,000 distinct CDR3 sequences, approximately 20% of which show up once; less than 7.5% is in the top ten. Indicated time point: sample taken at primary tumor resection. Unsorted whole RNA from tumor, nontumor lung or frozen PBMC underwent sequencing. The cohort: approximately 66 early-stage, untreated non-small cell lung cancer patients. Regarding the study as a whole: Relative to follow-up, resection was when ubiquitous expanded tumor TCRs appeared more in blood.

The chain combines TRBV24-1 with TRBJ1-5; D remains unclear. The source of this sequence is a male donor with early-stage non-small cell lung cancer. The sequencing here drew on PBMCs, taken at surgery. CDR3 DNA: TGTGCCACCAGTGAGGGTTGGACTCAGCCCCAGCATTTT. Its protein is CATSEGWTQPQHF.